A single sample is the source of the 5 T cell receptor beta chains below, sequenced in a study of regulatory T cells in long-lasting Graves disease. Arm-PCR of CDR3 regions and iRepertoire HTBI primers were the basis on which TCR beta libraries were built. TCRdb ran MiXCR on the multiplex PCR reads and lists one entry per CDR3 protein. Of a few hundred thousand distinct CDR3 sequences listed, about 17% are singletons. The time point here: newly diagnosed GD, antithyroid drugs for less than 3 months. RNA isolated from PBMCs was used to make the TCR library. These data are also associated with another study on T cells in Graves' hyperthyroidism and ophthalmopathy.

The sequenced sample was peripheral blood mononuclear cells (PBMCs), obtained at new diagnosis, from a patient treated with antithyroid drugs. These receptors were taken from a woman aged 18-29 years with Graves disease.

Many counts were recorded for this clonotype. The genes are TRBV20-1 and TRBJ1-6; no clear D gene. This CDR3 comprises 14 residues. The germline V gene encodes CDR1 DFQATT and CDR2 SNEGSKA (reference sequence). Trimming pared 3 bases from V and 5 bases from J, leaving 11 bases between. CDR3 in amino acids: CSASVSNHNSPLHF. CDR3 DNA: TGCAGTGCTAGTGTCAGTAACCATAATTCACCCCTCCACTTT.

The table lists this clonotype with a few counts. The chain uses TRBV6-1 and TRBJ2-7; D not resolved. V was clipped by 5 bases and J by 5 bases, with 13 bases between them. The CDR3 has 13 residues. Germline loops: CDR1 MNHNS, CDR2 SASEGT. The CDR3 region has the DNA TGTGCCAGCAGTACCACCGGGCACCACGAGCAGTACTTC. Amino acids: CASSTTGHHEQYF.

There are many counts of this clonotype. The V and J genes are TRBV2 and TRBJ2-3; TRBD2 matches 9 bases. This CDR3 comprises 15 residues. Trimming took 5 bases from V and 3 from J; bases not matched to a gene: 6. Germline V gene lookup returns CDR1 SNHLY and CDR2 FYNNEI. The CDR3, as DNA: TGTGCCAGCAGTTTCGAGCGGGAGGTTACAGATACGCAGTATTTT. Residues: CASSFEREVTDTQYF.

At least ten counts were recorded for this clonotype. The chain carries TRBV28 and TRBJ1-1; D is ambiguous. CDR1 is MDHEN and CDR2 is SYDVKM in the germline V gene. This CDR3 is 12 amino acids long. V lost 3 bases, J lost 1 base, and 3 bases lay in between. Written as DNA, the CDR3 is TGTGCCAGCAGTTTGAGGAACACTGAAGCTTTCTTT. Translating gives CASSLRNTEAFF.

The V gene is TRBV18, the J gene TRBJ2-2; D tentatively reads TRBD1 or TRBD2 (5 bases each). Germline V gene sequence: CDR1 KGHSH, CDR2 LQKENI. Between the trimmed V and J ends, which lost 1 base and 0 bases, there was a span of 6 bases. The CDR3 runs 15 residues. The CDR3: CASSPQGPNTGELFF. CDR3 nucleotides: TGTGCCAGCTCACCACAGGGACCGAACACCGGGGAGCTGTTTTTT.